One T cell receptor beta chain is described in this entry. Its antigen is unidentified. This entry comes from a study of response to subunit inactivated influenza vaccine. Study-level results: T cells newly recruited by each seasonal influenza vaccination are few, the authors suggested.

Per germline, CDR1 DFQATT and CDR2 SNEGSKA (reference sequence). Between the trimmed V and J ends, which lost 0 bases and 7 bases, there was a span of 10 bases. This CDR3 is built from 13 residues. TCRdb analysed the RT-PCR reads with MiXCR anew, one entry per CDR3 protein. The profile shows 500,000 or so distinct CDR3 sequences, 15% to 20% of them singletons. The receptor comes from a man aged 50 to 69 who received an inactivated influenza vaccine. The chain couples TRBV20-1 to TRBJ2-1; D might be TRBD2 (5 bases). The specimen was CD4+ T cells sorted from PBMCs, collected about 23 months after vaccination. In DNA, the CDR3 is TGCAGTGCTAGAGAAGGTTCGGGAAATGAGCAGTTCTTC. Protein: CSAREGSGNEQFF.